A single sample is the source of the 14 T cell receptor beta chains below, sequenced in a study of T-cell memory formation after mild COVID-19 (dated by TCRdb to the early 2020s). Libraries were made using 5' RACE. Sequencing relied on an Illumina NovaSeq 6000. TCRdb reanalyzed the raw reads on its own, using fastp at Q25 for trimming and MiXCR for clone calling, and kept in-frame beta chains. Duplicate CDR3 protein sequences are folded into a single record with the most common DNA and genes. Counted in this sample were roughly 560,000 distinct CDR3 sequences; about 20% of them appeared once. The biggest ten clones account for approximately 12% of the sample. The specimen sequenced was PBMCs or a T cell subset sorted from them (not recorded which). The receptors were gathered from an adult woman who had mild COVID-19 (a few samples of this study predate the infection). The sample titles of this study are shuffled in the database, so cell type and time point are left out; the donor was told from shared clones.

This clonotype has a handful of counts. The chain uses TRBV5-1 and TRBJ2-3; TRBD2 matches at 8 bases. The trim removed 4 bases at V and 5 bases at J, leaving 18 bases unmatched. CDR1 is SGHRS and CDR2 is YFSETQ in the germline V gene. This CDR3 is built from 18 residues. The CDR3 reads CASSIRIALGGALDTQYF. Here the CDR3 DNA reads TGCGCCAGCAGCATCCGGATTGCCCTCGGGGGGGCCCTAGATACGCAGTATTTT.

In this sample, this clonotype turned up many times. The V gene is TRBV7-2, the J gene TRBJ1-2, with unresolved D. The CDR3 sequence is 13 residues long. CDR1 SGHTA and CDR2 FQGNSA come from the germline V gene. Trimming cost V 1 base and J 5 bases, with 8 bases left between them. This CDR3 is CASSLERGYGYTF. CDR3 nucleotide sequence: TGTGCCAGCAGCTTAGAGCGGGGTTATGGCTACACCTTC.

The rearrangement uses TRBV5-1 and TRBJ1-4; 7 bases line up with TRBD1. V lost 0 bases, J lost 8 bases, and 4 bases stayed unmatched. This CDR3 is built from 14 residues. Germline V gene sequence: CDR1 SGHRS, CDR2 YFSETQ. In DNA form, the CDR3 reads TGCGCCAGCAGCTTGGGGGACAGAAGGGAAAAACTGTTTTTT. Translation: CASSLGDRREKLFF.

In this sample, this clonotype turned up many times. J is TRBJ1-2 and V is TRBV12-3 or TRBV12-4; no reliable D call. The V end was cut by 6 bases, the J end by 4 bases, with 6 bases between. The CDR3 is 11 residues long. The DNA for the CDR3 is TGTGCCAGCAGGGGAGGCTATGGCTACACCTTC. Translating gives CASRGGYGYTF.

The chain has TRBV10-3 and TRBJ1-6, with TRBD1 matching over 7 bases. Germline V gives CDR1 ENHRY, CDR2 SYGVKD. Unmatched junction bases numbered 11, after V lost 8 bases and J lost 7 bases. This CDR3 spans 15 amino acids. The chain's CDR3 is CAIAPAGGKNSPLHF. The CDR3 region has the DNA TGTGCCATCGCCCCGGCAGGGGGGAAAAATTCACCCCTCCACTTT.

The CDR3 region has the DNA TGTGCCAGCAGCTTAGACTTAGGGGCAGTCGAGCAGTACTTC. This translates into CASSLDLGAVEQYF. This sequence joins TRBV7-9 and TRBJ2-7, with D perhaps TRBD1 (5 bases). The CDR3 is made up of 14 amino acids. V gave up 1 base and J gave up 6 bases, with 13 bases separating them. In germline, CDR1 is SEHNR, CDR2 FQNEAQ (reference sequence).

This clonotype has a count of ten or more. The chain recombines TRBV6-1 with TRBJ2-2; possibly TRBD2 for D (6 bases). The ends were cut back, 2 bases at V and 4 bases at J, with 11 bases in the middle. There are 15 residues in the CDR3. The germline V gene encodes CDR1 MNHNS and CDR2 SASEGT. CDR3 nucleotides: TGTGCCAGCAGTGAAATCAGGGAGGTCACCGGGGAGCTGTTTTTT. Protein product: CASSEIREVTGELFF.

The chain is built from TRBV3-1 and TRBJ1-1; TRBD1 matches 7 bases. The CDR3 covers 15 residues. The V gene end was trimmed by 1 base and the J gene end by 6 bases; junction bases not matched to a gene: 8. The germline V gene has CDR1 LGHDT and CDR2 YNNKEL (reference sequence). CDR3 in amino acids: CASSQGATGRAEAFF. The CDR3 coding sequence is TGTGCCAGCAGCCAAGGGGCGACAGGGCGGGCTGAAGCTTTCTTT.

This clonotype was seen a handful of times. The chain employs TRBV19 and TRBJ2-7, with D perhaps given as TRBD1 or TRBD2 (6 bases each). The germline V gene encodes CDR1 LNHDA and CDR2 SQIVND (reference sequence). Deletions cut 4 bases from V and 3 bases from J, with 13 bases between. This CDR3 comprises 14 residues. CDR3 sequence reads: CASSTGAGVYEQYF. The CDR3 bases are TGTGCCAGTAGTACGGGGGCAGGTGTCTACGAGCAGTACTTC. Drawing the rest from reference TRBV19 and TRBJ2-7, the complete variable domain is DGGITQSPKYLFRKEGQNVTLSCEQNLNHDAMYWYRQDPGQGLRLIYYSQIVNDFQKGDIAEGYSVSREKKESFPLTVTSAQKNPTAFYLCASSTGAGVYEQYFGPGTRLTVT.

The gene calls are TRBV20-1 and TRBJ2-5; TRBD1 aligns across 8 bases. Germline values: CDR1 DFQATT, CDR2 SNEGSKA (reference sequence). The CDR3 contains 13 residues. After removal of 4 bases from V and 3 bases from J, the junction contained 4 bases not matched to a gene. The CDR3 loop is CSAMDRAKETQYF. The DNA of the CDR3 is TGCAGTGCTATGGACAGGGCAAAAGAGACCCAGTACTTC.

This rearrangement joins TRBV5-1 to TRBJ1-1; D possibly corresponds to TRBD1 (5 bases). V lost 2 bases and J 2 bases, leaving 10 bases between the germline ends. This CDR3 has 14 residues. Germline V CDR1 and CDR2: SGHRS, YFSETQ. CDR3 coding DNA: TGCGCCAGCAGCTTCCCCAGGGACAACACTGAAGCTTTCTTT. This gives the protein CASSFPRDNTEAFF.

This clonotype was picked up a small number of times. The V and J genes are TRBV20-1 and TRBJ2-7; no clear D gene. The CDR3 has 13 amino acids. V gave up 0 bases and J gave up 2 bases, with 8 bases separating them. Germline CDR1 and CDR2: DFQATT and SNEGSKA (reference sequence). CDR3 region: CSARDLKAYEQYF. The CDR3 nucleotides read TGCAGTGCTAGAGATCTGAAGGCCTACGAGCAGTACTTC.

This clonotype was counted ten times or more. The chain carries TRBV12-3 or TRBV12-4 and TRBJ2-3; 7 bases are a match to TRBD2. V gave up 4 bases and J gave up 0 bases; unmatched junction bases: 10. There are 17 residues in the CDR3. CDR3 sequence: CASSSVRKAGSTDTQYF. In DNA form, the CDR3 reads TGTGCCAGCAGTTCGGTCCGAAAAGCGGGAAGCACAGATACGCAGTATTTT.

This clonotype has more than one count but fewer than ten. This chain connects TRBV29-1 to TRBJ2-2; D possibly uses TRBD1 or TRBD2 (5 bases each). The CDR3 is 13 residues long. Trimming removed 1 base at V and 6 bases at J, with 9 bases between. Germline assignment: CDR1 SQVTM and CDR2 ANQGSEA. This chain's CDR3 is CSVEGTGPGELFF. Here the CDR3 DNA reads TGCAGCGTTGAAGGGACGGGACCCGGGGAGCTGTTTTTT.